The sequence of this T cell receptor (beta chain) was determined in a study of control samples from healthy donors and cancer patients. The assay was immunoSEQ multiplex PCR, and TCRdb's table has in-frame clones only and misses some. The repertoire holds 70,000 to 85,000 clones, with around 80% as singletons. The V gene lost 10 bases and the J gene lost 2 bases, with 23 bases spanning the gap. The germline gives CDR1 SNHLY, CDR2 FYNNEI. CDR3 length: 16 residues. The TCR originated in a man in his 60s with head and neck cancer. Input material: PBMCs. The chain uses TRBV2 and TRBJ1-2; unclear D gene. CDR3 loop: CANPRKNSGENYGYTF. CDR3 nucleotide sequence: TGTGCCAACCCGAGAAAAAATTCAGGCGAAAACTATGGCTACACCTTC.